Listed here are 22 T cell receptor beta chains from one sample, sequenced in a study of PD-1 blockade in classical Hodgkin lymphoma. Every patient experienced relapse after autologous stem cell transplantation, and brentuximab vedotin exposure varied. Produced via immunoSEQ multiplex PCR; TCRdb's table is partial and in-frame only. The sample holds approximately 84,000 clones, roughly nine tenths seen once. The sample here was peripheral blood mononuclear cells (PBMCs), taken at baseline. The source of these receptors is a human donor with classical Hodgkin lymphoma.

The gene calls are TRBV11-2 and TRBJ2-7, with 8 bases lining up with TRBD1. V gave up 4 bases and J gave up 4 bases; unmatched junction bases: 6. CDR3 length: 14 residues. Germline V CDR1 and CDR2: SGHAT, FQNNGV. CDR3 DNA sequence: TGTGCCAGCAGCTGGGGACAGGCTTTTTACGAGCAGTACTTC. This sequence encodes CASSWGQAFYEQYF.

This chain links TRBV5-6 with TRBJ2-7; 9 nucleotides align to TRBD1. CDR1 is SGHDT, CDR2 YYEEEE, per germline. The CDR3 is 15 residues long. After removal of 3 bases from V and 2 bases from J, the junction contained 6 bases not matched to a gene. DNA of the CDR3: TGTGCCAGCAGCTACGGGACAGGGAGCACCTACGAGCAGTACTTC. This codes for CASSYGTGSTYEQYF.

V and J are TRBV19 and TRBJ2-3, with no clear D. Trimming pared 4 bases from V and 1 base from J, leaving 9 bases between. The germline V gene encodes CDR1 LNHDA and CDR2 SQIVND (reference sequence). This CDR3 comprises 14 residues. The CDR3 sequence: CASSKGPGTDTQYF. Here the CDR3 DNA reads TGTGCCAGTAGTAAAGGACCTGGCACAGATACGCAGTATTTT.

The chain uses TRBV5-1 and TRBJ2-2, with 10 bases identical to TRBD1. CDR1 is SGHRS, CDR2 YFSETQ, per germline. The CDR3 has 17 residues. The ends lost 3 bases at V and 3 bases at J; junction bases unmatched: 8. Here the CDR3 DNA reads TGCGCCAGCAGCTGGGGACAGGGGAGTCCCGACACCGGGGAGCTGTTTTTT. Its protein is CASSWGQGSPDTGELFF.

The V gene is TRBV30, the J gene TRBJ1-3; maybe TRBD1 (5 bases). This CDR3 comprises 17 residues. Germline V gives CDR1 GTSNPN, CDR2 SVGIG (reference sequence). Between the trimmed V and J ends, which lost 3 bases and 0 bases, there was a span of 18 bases. CDR3 in amino acids: CAWSMGHGALSGNTIYF. The CDR3 bases are TGTGCCTGGAGCATGGGGCACGGGGCTCTCTCTGGAAACACCATATATTTT.

The rearrangement links TRBV4-1 to TRBJ1-3; D possibly corresponds to TRBD1 (5 bases). This CDR3 spans 20 amino acids. CDR1 is MGHRA and CDR2 is YSYEKL in the germline V gene. The ends were cut back, 1 base at V and 0 bases at J, with 22 bases in the middle. The chain's CDR3 is CASSQGRARGGRNSGNTIYF. CDR3 in DNA: TGCGCCAGCAGCCAAGGGCGGGCAAGGGGAGGACGGAACTCTGGAAACACCATATATTTT.

This chain links TRBV21-1 with TRBJ2-2; the table's D gene call, TRBD1, was not cross checked with the DNA. TRBV21-1 has pseudogene status. The CDR3 is 19 amino acids. CDR3 sequence reads: CASSKEGGRGRFDTGELFF. The CDR3 DNA sequence: TGTGCCAGCAGCAAAGAGGGCGGCAGGGGGCGCTTTGACACCGGGGAGCTGTTTTTT.

This clone was observed a single time. The CDR3 DNA sequence: TGTGCCAGCAGTACGCATCAGCCCCAGCATTTT. This gives the protein CASSTHQPQHF. This chain joins TRBV28 and TRBJ1-5; D is ambiguous. V shed 5 bases and J shed 5 bases, with 4 bases lying between them. Germline loops: CDR1 MDHEN, CDR2 SYDVKM. The length of the CDR3 is 11 residues.

The chain recombines TRBV11-2 with TRBJ1-3; perhaps TRBD1 as D (6 bases). The germline V gene encodes CDR1 SGHAT and CDR2 FQNNGV. The CDR3 has 16 amino acids. V lost 5 bases and J lost 5, with 19 bases in between. The CDR3 DNA reads as TGTGCCAGCAGCCAAGGGACACGATTCAGCAGAAACACCATATATTTT. Amino acids: CASSQGTRFSRNTIYF.

This clone occurred a few times. The gene calls are TRBV30 and TRBJ1-5; D unclear. The germline V gene has CDR1 GTSNPN and CDR2 SVGIG (reference sequence). The CDR3 consists of 15 residues. Trimming took off 0 bases at V and 0 bases at J, with 9 bases between the two ends. The CDR3 loop is CAWSVGGNSNQPQHF. The DNA of the CDR3 is TGTGCCTGGAGTGTAGGAGGGAATAGCAATCAGCCCCAGCATTTT.

The chain couples TRBV18 to TRBJ2-1, with D possibly being TRBD1 (6 bases). The CDR3 sequence is 14 residues long. CDR1 KGHSH and CDR2 LQKENI come from the germline V gene. V was trimmed by 2 bases and J by 9 bases, leaving 14 bases between them. In DNA form, the CDR3 reads TGTGCCAGCTCACCAGTTCAGGGGCCCGGTGAGCAGTTCTTC. Translating it yields CASSPVQGPGEQFF.

V and J are TRBV6-5 and TRBJ2-5; 9 nucleotides agree with TRBD1. This CDR3 contains 15 residues. V lost 6 bases to trimming and J lost 2 bases; unmatched junction nucleotides: 7. The germline V gene has CDR1 MNHEY and CDR2 SVGAGI. The CDR3 coding sequence is TGTGCCAGCAGGGGTTTGACAGGGGGGCAAGAGACCCAGTACTTC. This gives the protein CASRGLTGGQETQYF.

This chain joins TRBV28 and TRBJ1-5, with D uncertain. CDR1 MDHEN and CDR2 SYDVKM come from the germline V gene. There are 13 residues in the CDR3. The V end lost 3 bases, the J end lost 16 bases, and 19 bases lay between the germline ends. The CDR3 loop reads CASSFVRATGIHF. The CDR3, as DNA: TGTGCCAGCAGTTTTGTGAGGGCGACGGGAATCCATTTT.

V is TRBV4-1 and J is TRBJ2-3; TRBD2 matches 11 bases. CDR1 is MGHRA and CDR2 is YSYEKL in the germline V gene. Losses at the gene ends were 2 bases for V and 3 bases for J; bases not matched to a gene: 10. The CDR3 is 18 residues long. The CDR3, as DNA: TGCGCCAGCAGCCAAATTAGCGGGAGGGCGGCGGGGACAGATACGCAGTATTTT. Residues: CASSQISGRAAGTDTQYF.

This clone was detected only once. The chain carries TRBV11-2 and TRBJ2-6; unclear D gene. The V end lost 3 bases, the J end lost 0 bases, and 12 bases lay between the germline ends. The CDR3 length is 17 residues. Germline V gene sequence: CDR1 SGHAT, CDR2 FQNNGV. Written as DNA, the CDR3 is TGTGCCAGCAGCTTGAGGCCTAGAGGCTCTGGGGCCAACGTCCTGACTTTC. Translated: CASSLRPRGSGANVLTF.

A single count supports this clone. The rearrangement joins TRBV9 to TRBJ2-5, with D tentatively TRBD2 (6 bases). The CDR3 has 14 amino acids. Germline assignment: CDR1 SGDLS and CDR2 YYNGEE. Deletions cut 3 bases from V and 7 bases from J, with 16 bases between. CDR3 sequence: CASSGNLARGTQYF. CDR3 DNA sequence: TGTGCCAGCAGCGGGAACCTAGCGAGAGGGACCCAGTACTTC. Full variable domain (remainder filled in from reference TRBV9 and TRBJ2-5): DSGVTQTPKHLITATGQRVTLRCSPRSGDLSVYWYQQSLDQGLQFLIQYYNGEERAKGNILERFSAQQFPDLHSELNLSSLELGDSALYFCASSGNLARGTQYFGPGTRLLVL.

This clone was detected once. This chain uses TRBV27 with TRBJ1-2; tentatively, D is TRBD1 (5 bases). Germline V gene data show CDR1 as MNHEY and CDR2 as SMNVEV (reference sequence). This CDR3 spans 14 amino acids. Trimming left V 5 bases short and J 4 bases short, with 14 bases between. The chain's CDR3 is CASSGTAARYGYTF. The CDR3 nucleotides are TGTGCCAGCAGTGGGACGGCGGCCCGCTATGGCTACACCTTC.

The chain has TRBV7-2 and TRBJ1-5, with D unresolved. Germline CDR1 and CDR2: SGHTA and FQGNSA. This CDR3 is built from 15 residues. The V and J ends lost 0 bases and 4 bases respectively, with 10 bases between them. The CDR3 sequence is CASSLAPEYNQPQHF. For the CDR3, the DNA is TGTGCCAGCAGCTTAGCGCCTGAGTATAATCAGCCCCAGCATTTT.

This chain joins TRBV18 and TRBJ2-7; 11 bases line up with TRBD2. This CDR3 has 20 residues. The germline V gene encodes CDR1 KGHSH and CDR2 LQKENI. The ends lost 2 bases at V and 1 base at J; junction bases unmatched: 16. DNA of the CDR3: TGTGCCAGCTCACCAAACCAGGGGAGGTTACTAGCGGGAGCATCCTACGAGCAGTACTTC. Its protein is CASSPNQGRLLAGASYEQYF.

The rearrangement uses TRBV2 and TRBJ2-7; D is unclear. V lost 3 bases and J lost 0, with 27 bases in between. CDR3 length equals 20 residues. Germline V gene sequence: CDR1 SNHLY, CDR2 FYNNEI. DNA for the CDR3: TGTGCCAGCAGTGAGATAGGTCATGTTTTCCAGGCCCGAAGCTCCTACGAGCAGTACTTC. This sequence encodes CASSEIGHVFQARSSYEQYF.

The chain carries TRBV27 and TRBJ2-1; TRBD2 matches at 10 bases. This CDR3 region has 15 residues. Losses at the gene ends were 4 bases for V and 9 bases for J; bases not matched to a gene: 9. Looked up from germline, CDR1 is MNHEY and CDR2 is SMNVEV (reference sequence). The CDR3, as DNA: TGTGCCAGCAGTTCCCTGGGGGAGCGGGAGGGTGAGCAGTTCTTC. As protein: CASSSLGEREGEQFF.

The CDR3 spells CSVQGPGSEQYF. As DNA, the CDR3 is TGCAGCGTACAGGGTCCGGGTAGCGAGCAGTACTTC. The rearrangement joins TRBV29-1 to TRBJ2-7, with TRBD1 as a possible D gene (6 bases). Trimming pared 6 bases from V and 6 bases from J, leaving 15 bases between. This CDR3 has 12 amino acids. The germline V gene has CDR1 SQVTM and CDR2 ANQGSEA.